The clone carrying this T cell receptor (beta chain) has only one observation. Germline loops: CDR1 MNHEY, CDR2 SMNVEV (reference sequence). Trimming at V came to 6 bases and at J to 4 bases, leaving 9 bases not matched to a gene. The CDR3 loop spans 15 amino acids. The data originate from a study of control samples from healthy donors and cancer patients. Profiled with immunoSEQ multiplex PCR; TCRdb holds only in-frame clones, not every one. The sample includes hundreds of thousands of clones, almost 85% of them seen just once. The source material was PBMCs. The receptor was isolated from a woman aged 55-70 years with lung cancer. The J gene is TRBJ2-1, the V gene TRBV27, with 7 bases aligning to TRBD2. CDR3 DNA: TGTGCCAGCAGACAAACCGGGACTAATTACAATGAGCAGTTCTTC. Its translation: CASRQTGTNYNEQFF.